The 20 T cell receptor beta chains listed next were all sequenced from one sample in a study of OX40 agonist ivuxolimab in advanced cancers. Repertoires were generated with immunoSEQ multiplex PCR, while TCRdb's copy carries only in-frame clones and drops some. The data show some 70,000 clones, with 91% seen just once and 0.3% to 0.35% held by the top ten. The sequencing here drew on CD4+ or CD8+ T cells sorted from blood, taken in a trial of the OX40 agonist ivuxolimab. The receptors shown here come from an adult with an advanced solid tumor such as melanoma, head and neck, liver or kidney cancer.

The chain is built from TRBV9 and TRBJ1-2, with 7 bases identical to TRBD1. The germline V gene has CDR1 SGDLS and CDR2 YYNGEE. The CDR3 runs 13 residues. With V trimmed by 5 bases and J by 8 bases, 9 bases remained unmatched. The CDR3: CASRGGQPSGYTF. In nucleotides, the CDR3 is TGTGCCAGCAGAGGGGGACAGCCGTCGGGCTACACCTTC.

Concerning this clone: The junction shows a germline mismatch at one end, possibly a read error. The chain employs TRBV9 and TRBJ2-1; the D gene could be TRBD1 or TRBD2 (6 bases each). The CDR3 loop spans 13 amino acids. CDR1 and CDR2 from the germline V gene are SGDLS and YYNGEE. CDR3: CASARGPGDEQFF. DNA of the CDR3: TGCGCCTCGGCGCGGGGTCCAGGGGATGAGCAGTTCTTC.

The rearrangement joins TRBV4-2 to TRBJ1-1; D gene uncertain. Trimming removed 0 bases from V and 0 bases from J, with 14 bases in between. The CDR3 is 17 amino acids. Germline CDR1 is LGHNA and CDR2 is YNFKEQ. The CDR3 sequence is CASSQEIGSNMNTEAFF. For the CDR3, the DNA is TGTGCCAGCAGCCAAGAAATAGGGTCCAACATGAACACTGAAGCTTTCTTT.

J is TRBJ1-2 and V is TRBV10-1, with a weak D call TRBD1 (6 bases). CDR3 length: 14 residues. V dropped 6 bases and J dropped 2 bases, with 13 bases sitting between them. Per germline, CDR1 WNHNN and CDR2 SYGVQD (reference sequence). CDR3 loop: CASSETGRNYGYTF. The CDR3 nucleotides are TGCGCCAGCAGCGAAACAGGGCGAAACTATGGCTACACCTTC.

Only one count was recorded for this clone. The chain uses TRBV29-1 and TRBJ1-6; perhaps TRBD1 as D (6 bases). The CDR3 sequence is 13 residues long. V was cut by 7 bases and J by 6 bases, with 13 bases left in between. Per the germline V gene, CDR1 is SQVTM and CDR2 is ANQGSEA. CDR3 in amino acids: CSATTGSNSPLHF. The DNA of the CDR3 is TGCAGCGCCACGACAGGAAGTAATTCACCCCTCCACTTT. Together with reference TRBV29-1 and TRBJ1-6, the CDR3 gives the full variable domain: SAVISQKPSRDICQRGTSLTIQCQVDSQVTMMFWYRQQPGQSLTLIATANQGSEATYESGFVIDKFPISRPNLTFSTLTVSNMSPEDSSIYLCSATTGSNSPLHFGNGTRLTVT.

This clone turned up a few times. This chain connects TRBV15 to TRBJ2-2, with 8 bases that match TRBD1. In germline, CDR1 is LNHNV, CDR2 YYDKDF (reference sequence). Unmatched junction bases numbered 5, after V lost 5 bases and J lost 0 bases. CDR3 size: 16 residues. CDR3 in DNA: TGTGCCACCAGCCCCGGGACAGGTTCGAACACCGGGGAGCTGTTTTTT. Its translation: CATSPGTGSNTGELFF.

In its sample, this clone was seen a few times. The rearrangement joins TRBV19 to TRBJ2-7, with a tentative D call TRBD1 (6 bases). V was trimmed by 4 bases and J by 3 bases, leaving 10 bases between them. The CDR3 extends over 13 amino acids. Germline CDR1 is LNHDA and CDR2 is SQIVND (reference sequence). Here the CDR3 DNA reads TGTGCCAGTAGTAAGCCGGGACACTACGAGCAGTACTTC. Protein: CASSKPGHYEQYF.

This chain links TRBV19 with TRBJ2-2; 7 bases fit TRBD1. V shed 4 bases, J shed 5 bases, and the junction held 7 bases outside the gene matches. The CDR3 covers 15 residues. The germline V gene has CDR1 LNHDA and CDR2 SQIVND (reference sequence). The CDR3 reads CASSTNRGSTGELFF. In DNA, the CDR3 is TGTGCCAGTAGTACAAACAGGGGTTCGACCGGGGAGCTGTTTTTT.

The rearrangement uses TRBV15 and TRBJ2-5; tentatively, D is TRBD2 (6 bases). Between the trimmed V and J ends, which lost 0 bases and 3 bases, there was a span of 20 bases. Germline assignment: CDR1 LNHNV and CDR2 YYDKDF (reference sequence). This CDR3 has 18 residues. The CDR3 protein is CATSRDRRYAGWEETQYF. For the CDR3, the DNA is TGTGCCACCAGCAGAGATAGACGATATGCGGGATGGGAAGAGACCCAGTACTTC.

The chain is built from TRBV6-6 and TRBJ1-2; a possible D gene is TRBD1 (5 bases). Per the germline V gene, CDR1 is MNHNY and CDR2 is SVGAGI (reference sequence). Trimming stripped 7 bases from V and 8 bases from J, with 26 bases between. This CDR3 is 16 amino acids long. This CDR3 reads CASTPAGREPNLGYTF. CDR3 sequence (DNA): TGTGCCAGCACCCCGGCAGGGCGGGAACCTAACTTAGGCTACACCTTC.

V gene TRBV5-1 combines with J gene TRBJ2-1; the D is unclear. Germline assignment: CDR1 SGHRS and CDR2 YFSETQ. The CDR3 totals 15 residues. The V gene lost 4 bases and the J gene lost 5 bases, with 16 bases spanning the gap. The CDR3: CASSPDGAFNNEQFF. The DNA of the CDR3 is TGCGCCAGCAGCCCCGACGGCGCGTTCAACAATGAGCAGTTCTTC.

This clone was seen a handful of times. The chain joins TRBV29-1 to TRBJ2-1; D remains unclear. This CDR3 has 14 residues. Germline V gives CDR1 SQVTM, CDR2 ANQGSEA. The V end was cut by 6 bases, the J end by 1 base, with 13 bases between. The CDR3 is CSVDGRKSYNEQFF. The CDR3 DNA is TGCAGCGTAGACGGTAGGAAGTCCTACAATGAGCAGTTCTTC.

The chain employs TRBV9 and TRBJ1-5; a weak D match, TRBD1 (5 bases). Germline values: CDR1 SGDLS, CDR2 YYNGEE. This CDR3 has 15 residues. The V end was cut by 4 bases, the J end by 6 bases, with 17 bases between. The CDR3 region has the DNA TGTGCCAGCAGCACCTCTGGGGGGGAAGGTCAGCCCCAGCATTTT. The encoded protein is CASSTSGGEGQPQHF.

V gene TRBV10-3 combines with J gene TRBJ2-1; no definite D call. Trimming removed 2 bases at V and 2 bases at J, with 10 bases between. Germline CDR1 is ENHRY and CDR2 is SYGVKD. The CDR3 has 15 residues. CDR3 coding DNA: TGTGCCATCAGTGAGACACGTGGACCCTACAATGAGCAGTTCTTC. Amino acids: CAISETRGPYNEQFF.

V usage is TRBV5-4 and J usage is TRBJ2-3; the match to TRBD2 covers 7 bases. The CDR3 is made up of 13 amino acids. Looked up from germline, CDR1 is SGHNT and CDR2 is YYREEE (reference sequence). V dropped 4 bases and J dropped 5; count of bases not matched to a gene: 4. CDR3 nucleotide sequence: TGTGCCAGCAGCCTGGGGGGGGTAGATACGCAGTATTTT. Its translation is CASSLGGVDTQYF.

CDR3 DNA: TGTGCCAGCTCACCAGGCAGACTAGTCGGGACCGGGGAGCTGTTTTTT. It is translated as CASSPGRLVGTGELFF. V gene TRBV18 combines with J gene TRBJ2-2; D is possibly TRBD2 (6 bases). In germline, CDR1 is KGHSH, CDR2 LQKENI. The length of the CDR3 is 16 residues. Between the trimmed V and J ends, which lost 2 bases and 5 bases, there was a span of 15 bases.

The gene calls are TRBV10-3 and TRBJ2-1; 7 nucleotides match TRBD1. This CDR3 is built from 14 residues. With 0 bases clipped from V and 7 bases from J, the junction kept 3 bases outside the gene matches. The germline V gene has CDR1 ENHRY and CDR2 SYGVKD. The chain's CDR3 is CAISESGGANEQFF. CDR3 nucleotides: TGTGCCATCAGTGAGTCAGGGGGCGCGAATGAGCAGTTCTTC.

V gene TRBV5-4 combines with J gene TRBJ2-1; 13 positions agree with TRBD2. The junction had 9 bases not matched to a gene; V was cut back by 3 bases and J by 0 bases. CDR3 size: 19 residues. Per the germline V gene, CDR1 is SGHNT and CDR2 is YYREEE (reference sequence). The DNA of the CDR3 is TGTGCCAGCAGCTCGGACGGGACTAGCGGGGCGAGCTCCTACAATGAGCAGTTCTTC. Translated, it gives CASSSDGTSGASSYNEQFF.

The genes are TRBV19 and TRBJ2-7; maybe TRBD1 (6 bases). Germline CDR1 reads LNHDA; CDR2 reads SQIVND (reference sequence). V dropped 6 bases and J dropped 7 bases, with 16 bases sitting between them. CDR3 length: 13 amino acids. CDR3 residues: CASRQPDSWEQYF. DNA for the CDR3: TGTGCCAGTAGGCAACCGGACAGTTGGGAGCAGTACTTC.

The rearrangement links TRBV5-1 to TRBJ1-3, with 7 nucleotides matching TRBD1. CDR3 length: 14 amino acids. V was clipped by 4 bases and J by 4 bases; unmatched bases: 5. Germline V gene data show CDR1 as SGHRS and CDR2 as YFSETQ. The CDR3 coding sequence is TGCGCCAGCAGCCAAACAGGGGTCGGAAACACCATATATTTT. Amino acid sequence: CASSQTGVGNTIYF. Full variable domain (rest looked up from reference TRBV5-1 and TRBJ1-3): KAGVTQTPRYLIKTRGQQVTLSCSPISGHRSVSWYQQTPGQGLQFLFEYFSETQRNKGNFPGRFSGRQFSNSRSEMNVSTLELGDSALYLCASSQTGVGNTIYFGEGSWLTVV.